A selection of T cell receptor beta chains follows, all from one sample in a study of OX40 agonist ivuxolimab in advanced cancers. Here immunoSEQ multiplex PCR was the method, and the copy in TCRdb shows in-frame clones only, minus some. The sample has 50,000 to 60,000 clones; around nine tenths are singletons. The specimen comprised CD4+ or CD8+ T cells sorted from blood, sampled in a trial of the OX40 agonist ivuxolimab. The receptors here all came from an adult with an advanced solid tumor such as melanoma, head and neck, liver or kidney cancer. Both conserved end residues are part of each CDR3. The order of the fields is clone size, D gene, J gene, V gene, CDR3 DNA, CDR3 protein. The D gene is left open where the match is weak. The size field is filled for only some rows; it gives once, few, many or a size class.

>once|.|TRBJ2-2|TRBV2
TGTGCCAGCCTGGGCACCAACACCGGGGAGCTGTTTTTT
CASLGTNTGELFF
>.|.|TRBJ2-7|TRBV19
TGTGCCAGTAGCCCGGACACCGTACGGGAGCAGTACTTC
CASSPDTVREQYF
>.|TRBD1|TRBJ1-5|TRBV9
TGTGCCAGCAGCCCCGACAGGGGTGGACAGCCCCAGCATTTT
CASSPDRGGQPQHF
>.|.|TRBJ2-7|TRBV30
TGTGCCTGGAGTTTTGCCGGGGAGCAGTACTTC
CAWSFAGEQYF
>.|.|TRBJ2-2|TRBV30
TGTGCCTGGAGTGTCTACGGTACCGGGGAGCTGTTTTTT
CAWSVYGTGELFF
>once|.|TRBJ2-1|TRBV6-5
TGTGCCAGCAGTTACGGAGGGCCCAATGAGCAGTTCTTC
CASSYGGPNEQFF
>.|.|TRBJ1-3|TRBV4-2
TGTGCCAGCAGCCAAGAACTACAGGCGGACACCATATATTTT
CASSQELQADTIYF
>.|.|TRBJ2-1|TRBV4-1
TGCGCCAGCAGCCAAGGGCAGAAGGGGAATGAGCAGTTCTTC
CASSQGQKGNEQFF
>.|TRBD2|TRBJ2-3|TRBV6-1
TGTGCCAGCAGTGGCCTAGCGGGGGGGCCGGATACGCAGTATTTT
CASSGLAGGPDTQYF
>.|.|TRBJ2-7|TRBV14
TGTGCCAGCAGCCAAGACACGTCGACGCTGAGGGAGCAGTACTTC
CASSQDTSTLREQYF
>.|.|TRBJ1-2|TRBV30
TGTGCCTGGAGTGTACTTTCTGTCTCTGGCTACACCTTC
CAWSVLSVSGYTF
>.|.|TRBJ1-2|TRBV5-1
TGCGCCAGCAGCTTGGGACCAAACTATGGCTACACCTTC
CASSLGPNYGYTF
>.|TRBD1|TRBJ1-2|TRBV6-5
TGTGCCAGCAGTGCGTCCGGGACAGGGCCTGGCTACACCTTC
CASSASGTGPGYTF
>.|.|TRBJ1-2|TRBV11-3
TGTGCCAGCAGCGCCCCGAGTAGCAGAAACTATGGCTACACCTTC
CASSAPSSRNYGYTF
>.|TRBD2|TRBJ2-7|TRBV29-1
TGCAGCGCCGGACTAGCGGGGGAGCAGTACTTC
CSAGLAGEQYF
>.|.|TRBJ1-2|TRBV7-9
TGTGCCAGCAGCTTTACGGCAGGGGCCGACCCTTTAAACTATGGCTACACCTTC
CASSFTAGADPLNYGYTF
>.|.|TRBJ1-1|TRBV6-5
TGTGCCAGCAGTCTGGACCTCACTGAAGCTTTCTTT
CASSLDLTEAFF
>once|.|TRBJ1-3|TRBV6-4
TGTGCCAGCAGTGAGGAAAGCTCTGGAAACACCATATATTTT
CASSEESSGNTIYF
>.|.|TRBJ1-1|TRBV5-1
TGCGCCAGCAGCTTGAGCCGGGGCACTGAAGCTTTCTTT
CASSLSRGTEAFF
>.|.|TRBJ2-7|TRBV29-1
TGCAGCGTTGAAGGGGTAGGGTACGAGCAGTACTTC
CSVEGVGYEQYF
>.|.|TRBJ2-7|TRBV7-9
TGTGCCAGCAGCTACCCGGGGACTTACAGCTCCTACGAGCAGTACTTC
CASSYPGTYSSYEQYF
>.|.|TRBJ2-3|TRBV2
TGTGCCAGCAGTGAACTGTCCGCGGGGGCTAGCACAGATACGCAGTATTTT
CASSELSAGASTDTQYF
>.|.|TRBJ1-1|TRBV30
TGTGCCTGGAGTTTTGGGGGGGGCACTGAAGCTTTCTTT
CAWSFGGGTEAFF
>.|TRBD1|TRBJ2-7|TRBV5-1
TGCGCCAGCAGCGCGTCAGACGGGACAGCCTACGAGCAGTACTTC
CASSASDGTAYEQYF
>.|TRBD1|TRBJ2-3|TRBV6-5
TGTGCCAGCAGTTACGAGGGGGCGACAGATACGCAGTATTTT
CASSYEGATDTQYF
>.|TRBD2|TRBJ2-7|TRBV13
TGTGCCAGCAGCTTAGACGGGGTGCGGGGGGCCTCCTACGAGCAGTACTTC
CASSLDGVRGASYEQYF
>.|TRBD2|TRBJ2-5|TRBV7-4
TGTGCCAGCATGATCTGGGAGGGGATCGAAGAGACCCAGTACTTC
CASMIWEGIEETQYF
>.|.|TRBJ2-7|TRBV11-2
TGTGCCAGCAGCTCAAACACATTCCCCTACGAGCAGTACTTC
CASSSNTFPYEQYF
>few|.|TRBJ1-1|TRBV7-9
TGTGCCAGCAGCTTATCAACAGGCATGAACACTGAAGCTTTCTTT
CASSLSTGMNTEAFF
>.|TRBD1|TRBJ1-6|TRBV4-1
TGCGCCAGCAGCCAAGGGAAAGAGGGACAGGCGAGCTCCTATAATTCACCCCTCCACTTT
CASSQGKEGQASSYNSPLHF
>.|.|TRBJ1-1|TRBV30
TGTGCCTGGGGAGTTGGGGGACCTGAAGCTTTCTTT
CAWGVGGPEAFF
>.|.|TRBJ1-5|TRBV2
TGTGCCAGCAGTGATAACTCACAGGGCGGGGATCAGCCCCAGCATTTT
CASSDNSQGGDQPQHF
>.|.|TRBJ1-2|TRBV4-1
TGCGCCAGCAGCCAGGGGACCTGGGACGATGGCTACACCTTC
CASSQGTWDDGYTF
>.|TRBD1|TRBJ2-2|TRBV7-8
TGTGCCAGCAGCACAAGACAGGGAAGCACCGGGGAGCTGTTTTTT
CASSTRQGSTGELFF
>once|.|TRBJ2-5|TRBV7-9
TGTGCCAGCAGCTCGGACCCGGGGGTGACCCAGTACTTC
CASSSDPGVTQYF
>.|.|TRBJ2-1|TRBV27
TGTGCCAGCAGCGGACACTTCTCCTACAATGAGCAGTTCTTC
CASSGHFSYNEQFF
>.|TRBD1|TRBJ1-1|TRBV30
TGTGCCTGGAATTCCGGGACAGGGAGGAACACTGAAGCTTTCTTT
CAWNSGTGRNTEAFF
>.|.|TRBJ1-5|TRBV30
TGTGCCTGGAGTGTCCCCTACGTGGGGCCCCAGCATTTT
CAWSVPYVGPQHF
>.|TRBD1|TRBJ2-7|TRBV5-1
TGCGCCAGCAGCGCTGGACAGGGAGACTACGAGCAGTACTTC
CASSAGQGDYEQYF
>.|.|TRBJ2-7|TRBV18
TGTGCCAGCTCCCCACAGGGTGCCGAGCAGTACTTC
CASSPQGAEQYF
>.|TRBD2|TRBJ2-3|TRBV27
TGTGCCAGTGGCGCAATAGAAGGACTAGCGGGGGGTTTAATCAGCACAGATACGCAGTATTTT
CASGAIEGLAGGLISTDTQYF
>.|.|TRBJ2-7|TRBV27
TGTGCCAGCAGTTTATTGGGGTACGAGCAGTACTTC
CASSLLGYEQYF
>.|TRBD1|TRBJ2-7|TRBV7-9
TGTGCCAGCAGCTTATATACGGGACAGGGGGCCTACGAGCAGTACTTC
CASSLYTGQGAYEQYF
>.|.|TRBJ1-1|TRBV7-9
TGTGCCAGCAGCGCCTCCGGGAGGAACACTGAAGCTTTCTTT
CASSASGRNTEAFF
>.|.|TRBJ1-1|TRBV19
TGTGCCAGTAGTATAGGAACAGAGACTGAAGCTTTCTTT
CASSIGTETEAFF
>.|.|TRBJ1-1|TRBV29-1
TGCAGCGTTGAGGCGGTCACGGGGGCTGAAGCTTTCTTT
CSVEAVTGAEAFF
>.|.|TRBJ1-4|TRBV19
TGTGCCAGTAGTATAGATGGAATAGCATATGAAAAACTGTTTTTT
CASSIDGIAYEKLFF
>.|TRBD1|TRBJ2-7|TRBV4-1
TGCGCCAGCAGCCAAGATTCTCCGGGACAGCCTTCCTACGAGCAGTACTTC
CASSQDSPGQPSYEQYF
>.|.|TRBJ2-3|TRBV7-9
TGTGCCAGCAGCTTAGGTGACGGGACAGATACGCAGTATTTT
CASSLGDGTDTQYF